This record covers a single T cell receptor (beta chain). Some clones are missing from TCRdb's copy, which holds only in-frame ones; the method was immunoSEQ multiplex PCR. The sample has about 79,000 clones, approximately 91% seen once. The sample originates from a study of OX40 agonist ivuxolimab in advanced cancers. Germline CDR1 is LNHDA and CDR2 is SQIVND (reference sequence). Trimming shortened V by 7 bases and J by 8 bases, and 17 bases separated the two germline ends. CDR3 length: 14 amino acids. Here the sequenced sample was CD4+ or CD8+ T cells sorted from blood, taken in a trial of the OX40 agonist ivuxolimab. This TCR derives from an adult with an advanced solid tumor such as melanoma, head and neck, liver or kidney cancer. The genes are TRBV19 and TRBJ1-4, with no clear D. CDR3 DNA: TGTGCCAGTAAAGTCGAGGGTGCGGGAGAAAAACTGTTTTTT. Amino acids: CASKVEGAGEKLFF.